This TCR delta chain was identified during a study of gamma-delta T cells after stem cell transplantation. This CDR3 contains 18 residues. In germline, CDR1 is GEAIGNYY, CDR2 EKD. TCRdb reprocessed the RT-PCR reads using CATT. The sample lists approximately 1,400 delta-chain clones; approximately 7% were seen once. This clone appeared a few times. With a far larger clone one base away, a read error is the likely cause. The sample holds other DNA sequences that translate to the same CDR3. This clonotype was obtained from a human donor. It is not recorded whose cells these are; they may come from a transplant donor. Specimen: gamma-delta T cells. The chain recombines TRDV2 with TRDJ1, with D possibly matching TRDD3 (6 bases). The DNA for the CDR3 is TGTGCCTGTGACCCTCTGGGGCCAGCCTGGGGTTACACCGATAAACTCATTTTT. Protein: CACDPLGPAWGYTDKLIF.